This T cell receptor (beta chain) was retrieved from a study of blood T cell repertoires in COVID-19. At the level of the study: Material from acute and convalescent COVID-19 was sourced from the United States, Italy and Spain. PBMCs, B-cell-depleted T cells, or T cells were the source of the cDNA or gDNA that made up the material.

Authors' analysis steps: The authors estimated nucleated cell counts from reference gene primer amplification. Profiled with immunoSEQ multiplex PCR; TCRdb holds only in-frame clones, not every one. The DNA gave D and trimming, while V, J and clone size come from that table. The table has nearly 65,000 clones, approximately 79% seen once; the top ten hold about 12%. Material for sequencing was peripheral blood. This clonotype was sampled from a human donor in a cohort sampled during active COVID-19.

This chain's CDR3 is CASSLRQASTDTQYF. The CDR3, as DNA: TGTGCCAGCAGCTTGAGACAGGCTAGCACAGATACGCAGTATTTT. J is TRBJ2-3 and V is TRBV7-9; D is possibly TRBD1 (6 bases). The germline V gene encodes CDR1 SEHNR and CDR2 FQNEAQ (reference sequence). The CDR3 runs 15 residues. V dropped 3 bases and J dropped 0 bases, with 10 bases sitting between them.